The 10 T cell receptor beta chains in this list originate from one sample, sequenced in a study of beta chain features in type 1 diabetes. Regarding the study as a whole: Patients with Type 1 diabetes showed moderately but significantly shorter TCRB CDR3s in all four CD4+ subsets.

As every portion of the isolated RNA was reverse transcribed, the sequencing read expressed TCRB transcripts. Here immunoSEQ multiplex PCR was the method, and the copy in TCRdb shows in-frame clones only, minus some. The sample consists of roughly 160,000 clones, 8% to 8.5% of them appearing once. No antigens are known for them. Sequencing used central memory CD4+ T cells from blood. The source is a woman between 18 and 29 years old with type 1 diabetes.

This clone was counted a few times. The CDR3 region is CASTPGGLSPLHF. DNA for the CDR3: TGTGCCAGCACCCCAGGGGGGCTATCACCCCTCCACTTT. The gene calls are TRBV27 and TRBJ1-6, with 7 bases matching TRBD1. The trim removed 7 bases at V and 10 bases at J, leaving 7 bases unmatched. The length of the CDR3 is 13 residues. Germline V gives CDR1 MNHEY, CDR2 SMNVEV (reference sequence).

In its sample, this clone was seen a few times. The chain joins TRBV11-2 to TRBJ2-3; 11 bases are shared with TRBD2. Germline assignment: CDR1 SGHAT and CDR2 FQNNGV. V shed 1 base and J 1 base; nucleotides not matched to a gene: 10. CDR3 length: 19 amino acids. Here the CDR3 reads CASSLGVASGGWGTDTQYF. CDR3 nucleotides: TGTGCCAGCAGCTTAGGGGTGGCTAGCGGGGGGTGGGGCACAGATACGCAGTATTTT. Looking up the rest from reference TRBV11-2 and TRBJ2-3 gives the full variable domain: EAGVAQSPRYKIIEKRQSVAFWCNPISGHATLYWYQQILGQGPKLLIQFQNNGVVDDSQLPKDRFSAERLKGVDSTLKIQPAKLEDSAVYLCASSLGVASGGWGTDTQYFGPGTRLTVL.

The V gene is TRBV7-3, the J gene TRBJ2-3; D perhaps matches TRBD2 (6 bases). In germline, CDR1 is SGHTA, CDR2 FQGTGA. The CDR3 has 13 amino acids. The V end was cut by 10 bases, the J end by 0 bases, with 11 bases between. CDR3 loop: CATSAGSTDTQYF. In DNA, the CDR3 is TGTGCCACCTCAGCGGGCAGCACAGATACGCAGTATTTT.

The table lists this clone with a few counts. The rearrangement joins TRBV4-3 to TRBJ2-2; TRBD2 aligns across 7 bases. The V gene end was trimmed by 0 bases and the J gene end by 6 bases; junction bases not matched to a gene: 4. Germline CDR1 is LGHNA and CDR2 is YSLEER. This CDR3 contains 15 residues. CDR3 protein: CASSQEGGAAGELFF. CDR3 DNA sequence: TGCGCCAGCAGCCAAGAGGGAGGGGCGGCCGGGGAGCTGTTTTTT.

This CDR3 reads CASSEGANTGELFF. CDR3 sequence (DNA): TGTGCCAGCAGCGAGGGTGCGAACACCGGGGAGCTGTTTTTT. J is TRBJ2-2 and V is TRBV5-4; D perhaps matches TRBD2 (5 bases). The CDR3 has 14 amino acids. V lost 4 bases and J lost 0, with 7 bases in between. Germline-derived CDR1 and CDR2 are SGHNT and YYREEE (reference sequence).

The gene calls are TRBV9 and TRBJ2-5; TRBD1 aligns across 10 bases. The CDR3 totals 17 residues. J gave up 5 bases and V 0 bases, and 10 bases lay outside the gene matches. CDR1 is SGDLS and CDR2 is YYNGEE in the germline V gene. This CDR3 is CASSVGWGTGAVETQYF. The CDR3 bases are TGTGCCAGCAGCGTAGGATGGGGGACAGGGGCGGTGGAGACCCAGTACTTC.

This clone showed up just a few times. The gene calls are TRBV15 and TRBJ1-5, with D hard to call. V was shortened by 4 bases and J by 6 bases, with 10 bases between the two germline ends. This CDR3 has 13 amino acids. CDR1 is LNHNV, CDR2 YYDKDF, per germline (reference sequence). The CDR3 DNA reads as TGTGCCACCAGCACGGTTTTTTCTCAGCCCCAGCATTTT. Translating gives CATSTVFSQPQHF.

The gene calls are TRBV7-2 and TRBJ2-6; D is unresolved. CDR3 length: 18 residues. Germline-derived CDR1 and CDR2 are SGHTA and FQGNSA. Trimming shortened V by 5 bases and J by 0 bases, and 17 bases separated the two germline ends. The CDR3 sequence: CASSRLATRNSGANVLTF. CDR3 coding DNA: TGTGCCAGCAGCCGCTTAGCAACACGGAACTCTGGGGCCAACGTCCTGACTTTC.

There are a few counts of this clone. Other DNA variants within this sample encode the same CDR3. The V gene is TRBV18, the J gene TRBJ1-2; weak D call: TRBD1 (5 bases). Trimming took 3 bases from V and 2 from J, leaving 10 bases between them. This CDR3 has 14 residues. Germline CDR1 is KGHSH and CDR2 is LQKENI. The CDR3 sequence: CASSPGQTNYGYTF. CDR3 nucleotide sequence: TGTGCCAGCTCACCGGGGCAGACGAACTATGGCTACACCTTC.

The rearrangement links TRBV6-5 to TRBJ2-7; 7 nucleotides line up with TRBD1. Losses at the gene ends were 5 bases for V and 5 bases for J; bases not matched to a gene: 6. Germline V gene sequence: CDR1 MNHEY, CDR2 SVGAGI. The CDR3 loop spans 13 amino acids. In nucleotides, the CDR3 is TGTGCCAGCAGTCGATCCGACAGGGACGAGCAGTACTTC. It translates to CASSRSDRDEQYF.